The T cell receptor beta chain described here comes from a study of identical twins. TCRdb used MiXCR to reprocess the 5' RACE reads, holding one entry per CDR3 protein. The sample consists of a few hundred thousand distinct CDR3 sequences, roughly an eighth of them appearing once. This clonotype has only a few counts. Its antigen is unidentified. In germline, CDR1 is KGHSH, CDR2 LQKENI. This CDR3 is built from 13 residues. The junction had 5 bases not matched to a gene; V was cut back by 3 bases and J by 7 bases. Notes on the study in general: Out-of-frame beta sequences exhibited a weaker degree of excess twin sharing.

The same data also went into a second study, on yellow fever vaccine responses in identical twins.

V usage is TRBV18 and J usage is TRBJ2-7, with 8 nucleotides matching TRBD1. Material for sequencing was CD4+ T cells sorted from blood. This TCR came from a woman under 30 in good health. The CDR3 DNA reads TGTGCCAGCTCACCGACAGGGGTAGGGGAGCAGTACTTC. This gives the protein CASSPTGVGEQYF.